The 29 T cell receptor beta chains below come from one sample, sequenced in a study of blood T cell repertoires in COVID-19. The table came from immunoSEQ multiplex PCR; TCRdb's copy has only in-frame clones and leaves some out. The table records around 15,000 clones, roughly 87% of them present only once. Sequenced material: peripheral blood. Every receptor here comes from a man in his forties or fifties with active COVID-19.

This clone was observed a single time. The genes are TRBV6-2 or TRBV6-3 and TRBJ2-6; 7 bases are shared with TRBD1. The CDR3 is made up of 17 amino acids. The junction had 4 bases not matched to a gene; V was cut back by 0 bases and J by 2 bases. Germline CDR1 is MNHEY and CDR2 is SVGEGT. The CDR3 protein is CASSYSTGRTGANVLTF. The CDR3 nucleotides are TGTGCCAGCAGTTACTCGACAGGGCGTACTGGGGCCAACGTCCTGACTTTC.

The gene calls are TRBV6-2 or TRBV6-3 and TRBJ2-1; TRBD2 matches at 8 bases. The CDR3 loop spans 15 amino acids. V lost 5 bases to trimming and J lost 0 bases; unmatched junction nucleotides: 3. Germline assignment: CDR1 MNHEY and CDR2 SVGEGT. CDR3 nucleotides: TGTGCCAGCAGTAAACTAGCGGACTCCTACAATGAGCAGTTCTTC. Translating gives CASSKLADSYNEQFF.

This rearrangement joins TRBV7-2 to TRBJ2-1; 15 nucleotides agree with TRBD2. The CDR3 covers 18 residues. Per the germline V gene, CDR1 is SGHTA and CDR2 is FQGNSA. With V trimmed by 1 base and J by 7 bases, 8 bases remained unmatched. As DNA, the CDR3 is TGTGCCAGCAGCTTAGTTAGTGGACTAGCGGGAGGGCGTAATGAGCAGTTCTTC. Translating it yields CASSLVSGLAGGRNEQFF.

The CDR3 region is CASSLDRGPETQYF. The CDR3 nucleotides are TGTGCCAGCAGCCTTGACAGGGGGCCCGAGACCCAGTACTTC. The chain joins TRBV2 to TRBJ2-5; TRBD1 matches at 10 bases. The V gene's germline CDR1 is SNHLY and CDR2 FYNNEI. Trimming cost V 6 bases and J 5 bases; bases outside gene matches: 6. The CDR3 runs to 14 residues.

The chain uses TRBV7-6 and TRBJ2-3, with D perhaps matching TRBD2 (7 bases). The CDR3 consists of 15 residues. Germline-derived CDR1 and CDR2 are SGHVS and FNYEAQ. With 1 base removed from V and 2 bases from J, the gap between germline ends came to 10 bases. For the CDR3, the DNA is TGTGCCAGCAGCTTAGGCGGGGGCCTCACAGATACGCAGTATTTT. Its translation is CASSLGGGLTDTQYF. Variable domain in full (rest from reference TRBV7-6 and TRBJ2-3): GAGVSQSPRYKVTKRGQDVALRCDPISGHVSLYWYRQALGQGPEFLTYFNYEAQQDKSGLPNDRFSAERPEGSISTLTIQRTEQRDSAMYRCASSLGGGLTDTQYFGPGTRLTVL.

The chain links TRBV7-3 to TRBJ2-1; perhaps TRBD2 as D (5 bases). CDR1 SGHTA and CDR2 FQGTGA come from the germline V gene. Trimming took 2 bases from V and 9 from J, leaving 17 bases between them. This CDR3 spans 15 amino acids. The CDR3 DNA reads TGTGCCAGCAGCTTATCCACGGGAAAGGGAAGTGAGCAGTTCTTC. Translation: CASSLSTGKGSEQFF.

The V and J genes are TRBV12-3 or TRBV12-4 and TRBJ2-1; 10 nucleotides agree with TRBD2. The CDR3 contains 13 residues. V shed 7 bases, J shed 8 bases, and the junction held 5 bases outside the gene matches. The CDR3 DNA is TGTGCCAGCATGGCTAGCGGGAGCCATGAGCAGTTCTTC. Residues: CASMASGSHEQFF.

This clone was detected once. J is TRBJ2-1 and V is TRBV7-2; the D gene is possibly TRBD2 (5 bases). Germline V gives CDR1 SGHTA, CDR2 FQGNSA. V was clipped by 5 bases and J by 10 bases, with 15 bases between them. CDR3 length: 13 residues. This CDR3 is CASSPTKGVEQFF. The DNA of the CDR3 is TGTGCCAGCAGCCCCACCAAGGGAGTCGAGCAGTTCTTC.

The chain carries TRBV6-5 and TRBJ1-2; D remains ambiguous. The CDR3 runs to 14 residues. The V gene's germline CDR1 is MNHEY and CDR2 SVGAGI. V lost 6 bases, J lost 3 bases, and 14 bases lay in between. The CDR3 sequence: CASSLFNRDYGYTF. The CDR3 DNA sequence: TGTGCCAGCAGCCTTTTCAACCGGGACTATGGCTACACCTTC.

This chain uses TRBV7-3 with TRBJ2-3, with a weak D call TRBD2 (5 bases). The CDR3 contains 17 residues. In germline, CDR1 is SGHTA, CDR2 FQGTGA. Trimming shortened V by 3 bases and J by 6 bases, and 22 bases separated the two germline ends. CDR3 protein: CASSFSSSGGLRDTQYF. CDR3 bases: TGTGCCAGCAGCTTTTCCTCTTCAGGCGGGTTGCGGGATACGCAGTATTTT.

J is TRBJ2-2 and V is TRBV3-1 (or the pseudogene TRBV3-2); TRBD2 matches at 7 bases. Per the germline V gene, CDR1 is LGHDT and CDR2 is YNNKEL (reference sequence). This CDR3 is 16 amino acids long. With 4 bases clipped from V and 0 bases from J, the junction kept 5 bases outside the gene matches. CDR3 residues: CASSRGLRPNTGELFF. As DNA, the CDR3 is TGTGCCAGCAGCCGGGGACTACGGCCGAACACCGGGGAGCTGTTTTTT.

The rearrangement joins TRBV7-9 to TRBJ2-1; perhaps TRBD1 as D (5 bases). Germline V gene lookup returns CDR1 SEHNR and CDR2 FQNEAQ (reference sequence). This CDR3 spans 14 amino acids. The ends were cut back, 2 bases at V and 8 bases at J, with 13 bases in the middle. This chain's CDR3 is CASSLKVGVDEQFF. In DNA, the CDR3 is TGTGCCAGCAGCTTAAAGGTAGGGGTCGATGAGCAGTTCTTC.

In regard to this clone: The junction differs from germline at one of its ends, possibly a read error. The chain recombines TRBV7-7 with TRBJ2-5; TRBD1 is a possible D gene (5 bases). Germline CDR1 is SSHAT and CDR2 is FNYEAQ (reference sequence). This CDR3 is 14 amino acids long. The CDR3 coding sequence is TGTGCTAGCAGCTTATCGCAGGGAACAGAGACCCAGTACTTC. Translated: CASSLSQGTETQYF.

The J gene is TRBJ1-1, the V gene TRBV6-5; D ambiguous. Germline CDR1 is MNHEY and CDR2 is SVGAGI. The CDR3 is 13 residues long. Trimming pared 6 bases from V and 5 bases from J, leaving 13 bases between. The CDR3 nucleotides are TGTGCCAGCAGATGGACTGTGGGGACTGAAGCTTTCTTT. This sequence encodes CASRWTVGTEAFF.

The chain recombines TRBV29-1 with TRBJ1-1; maybe TRBD1 (6 bases). Germline V lookup: CDR1 SQVTM, CDR2 ANQGSEA. The CDR3 is made up of 13 amino acids. Trimming pared 4 bases from V and 5 bases from J, leaving 14 bases between. CDR3 sequence reads: CSVGQGLQTEAFF. For the CDR3, the DNA is TGCAGCGTTGGGCAGGGGTTACAGACTGAAGCTTTCTTT.

The J gene is TRBJ1-2, the V gene TRBV6-2 or TRBV6-3; D ambiguous. Trimming shortened V by 5 bases and J by 8 bases, and 15 bases separated the two germline ends. Germline V CDR1 and CDR2: MNHEY, SVGEGT. The CDR3 totals 13 residues. The CDR3 is CASSDDGRRGYTF. The DNA for the CDR3 is TGTGCCAGCAGTGACGACGGCCGGAGGGGCTACACCTTC.

This clone was found a few times. In DNA form, the CDR3 reads TGTGCCAGCAGCTTAATAGGACAGAACCAAGAGACCCAGTACTTC. This codes for CASSLIGQNQETQYF. This rearrangement joins TRBV7-6 to TRBJ2-5; D is perhaps TRBD1 (6 bases). Trimming pared 2 bases from V and 0 bases from J, leaving 10 bases between. Germline V CDR1 and CDR2: SGHVS, FNYEAQ. CDR3 size: 15 residues.

This clone was seen once. The V and J genes are TRBV5-4 and TRBJ2-7; 13 bases map to TRBD2. Trimming removed 6 bases from V and 7 bases from J; junction bases left unmatched: 7. The germline gives CDR1 SGHNT, CDR2 YYREEE (reference sequence). The CDR3 has 14 residues. The CDR3 DNA is TGTGCCAGCAACGGACTAGCGGGAGATAGGGAGCAGTACTTC. Protein: CASNGLAGDREQYF.

This clone is medium-sized by share. The genes are TRBV6-6 and TRBJ1-5; TRBD1 aligns across 10 bases. Germline lookup yields CDR1 MNHNY and CDR2 SVGAGI (reference sequence). The trim removed 6 bases at V and 5 bases at J, leaving 10 bases unmatched. This CDR3 has 16 amino acids. CDR3: CASRTERQGAYQPQHF. The CDR3 DNA reads TGTGCCAGCAGAACCGAAAGACAGGGGGCGTATCAGCCCCAGCATTTT.

V and J are TRBV6-2 or TRBV6-3 and TRBJ1-5, with unresolved D. The CDR3 spans 13 residues. The V and J ends lost 0 bases and 7 bases respectively, with 7 bases between them. Germline assignment: CDR1 MNHEY and CDR2 SVGEGT. In DNA, the CDR3 is TGTGCCAGCAGTTACTCGGCAGGCCAGCCCCAGCATTTT. This codes for CASSYSAGQPQHF.

This clone appeared once. The rearrangement joins TRBV4-2 to TRBJ2-3; 8 positions agree with TRBD2. Trimming at V came to 7 bases and at J to 0 bases, leaving 3 bases not matched to a gene. The CDR3 is 14 residues long. Germline CDR1 LGHNA, CDR2 YNFKEQ. CDR3: CASTIAGSTDTQYF. The CDR3 DNA follows: TGTGCCAGCACGATAGCGGGAAGCACAGATACGCAGTATTTT.

The chain has TRBV10-2 and TRBJ2-1; 8 nucleotides match TRBD1. The V segment lost 10 bases and the J segment 0 bases; nucleotides outside the gene matches: 8. The CDR3 is 15 amino acids. Germline V gene sequence: CDR1 WSHSY, CDR2 SAAADI. The CDR3 nucleotides read TGCGCCACACGGACAGGGAGAAGCTCCTACAATGAGCAGTTCTTC. Its translation is CATRTGRSSYNEQFF.

The CDR3 region is CASSLYPGQGEKLFF. CDR3 DNA: TGTGCCAGCAGCCTGTACCCGGGACAAGGGGAAAAACTGTTTTTT. The chain recombines TRBV2 with TRBJ1-4; a weak D match, TRBD1 (6 bases). Germline V lookup: CDR1 SNHLY, CDR2 FYNNEI. V dropped 6 bases and J dropped 8 bases, with 19 bases sitting between them. The length of the CDR3 is 15 residues.

This chain uses TRBV28 with TRBJ2-5; D gene uncertain. CDR1 is MDHEN, CDR2 SYDVKM, per germline. V gave up 4 bases and J gave up 3 bases, with 15 bases separating them. CDR3 length equals 15 residues. The CDR3 region has the DNA TGTGCCAGCAGTTCCCCCATTAACCGGGAAGAGACCCAGTACTTC. This encodes CASSSPINREETQYF.

The V call is TRBV11-2, the J call TRBJ2-1, with TRBD1 matching 9 bases. The CDR3 is 15 amino acids. With V trimmed by 5 bases and J by 5 bases, 7 bases remained unmatched. The germline V gene encodes CDR1 SGHAT and CDR2 FQNNGV. CDR3 DNA: TGTGCCAGCAGCACCTACAGGGGGCTACACAATGAGCAGTTCTTC. Protein product: CASSTYRGLHNEQFF.

The J gene is TRBJ1-1, the V gene TRBV7-9; D gene unclear. CDR3 length equals 14 residues. Germline assignment: CDR1 SEHNR and CDR2 FQNEAQ (reference sequence). Deletions cut 1 base from V and 4 bases from J, with 10 bases between. CDR3 sequence (DNA): TGTGCCAGCAGCTTAGTGGTGTCGGGCACTGAAGCTTTCTTT. Its protein is CASSLVVSGTEAFF.

This rearrangement joins TRBV6-4 to TRBJ2-3, with D perhaps TRBD2 (5 bases). In germline, CDR1 is MRHNA, CDR2 SNTAGT. CDR3 length equals 14 residues. Trimming cost V 0 bases and J 1 base, with 5 bases left between them. The CDR3 region has the DNA TGTGCCAGCAGTGACTCCGGGGGCACAGATACGCAGTATTTT. Amino acids: CASSDSGGTDTQYF.

This chain uses TRBV2 with TRBJ2-4; 8 bases map to TRBD2. Germline CDR1 SNHLY, CDR2 FYNNEI. V lost 7 bases, J lost 1 base, and 0 bases stayed unmatched. This CDR3 has 13 amino acids. The CDR3: CASTGGAKNIQYF. The CDR3 region has the DNA TGTGCCAGCACGGGAGGGGCCAAAAACATTCAGTACTTC.

The chain is built from TRBV7-3 and TRBJ1-1; tentative D call: TRBD1 (5 bases). V dropped 2 bases and J dropped 0 bases, with 7 bases sitting between them. CDR3 length: 14 amino acids. CDR1 is SGHTA, CDR2 FQGTGA, per germline. This chain's CDR3 is CASSLGGMNTEAFF. The CDR3 nucleotides are TGTGCCAGCAGCTTAGGGGGGATGAACACTGAAGCTTTCTTT.